This entry lists 28 T cell receptor beta chains sequenced from one sample in a study of blood T cell repertoires in COVID-19. Some clones are missing from TCRdb's copy, which holds only in-frame ones; the method was immunoSEQ multiplex PCR. The data hold 300,000 to 400,000 clones, with roughly 86% observed a single time. Sequenced input: peripheral blood. The receptors come from a woman in her 70s with COVID-19, enrolled during active disease.

V is TRBV2 and J is TRBJ1-5, with D perhaps matching TRBD1 (5 bases). The V and J ends lost 5 bases and 7 bases respectively, with 15 bases between them. The CDR3 is 14 residues long. CDR1 is SNHLY, CDR2 FYNNEI, per germline. The chain's CDR3 is CASSRDSLGQPQHF. CDR3 bases: TGTGCCAGCAGTAGGGACTCCCTCGGGCAGCCCCAGCATTTT.

The chain joins TRBV6-4 to TRBJ2-2; 8 nucleotides match TRBD2. Germline CDR1 reads MRHNA; CDR2 reads SNTAGT. The CDR3 extends over 16 amino acids. The trim removed 2 bases at V and 5 bases at J, leaving 7 bases unmatched. CDR3 in amino acids: CASSDIAGYGTGELFF. CDR3 coding DNA: TGTGCCAGCAGTGACATAGCGGGGTATGGTACCGGGGAGCTGTTTTTT.

The V gene is TRBV2, the J gene TRBJ1-2; 8 nucleotides agree with TRBD1. The germline gives CDR1 SNHLY, CDR2 FYNNEI. J was trimmed by 7 bases and V by 1 base; bases with no gene match: 8. The CDR3 spans 15 residues. Written as DNA, the CDR3 is TGTGCCAGCAGTGAAGGGGGCAGGGGGCCTCGTGGCTACACCTTC. This gives the protein CASSEGGRGPRGYTF.

CDR3 DNA: TGTGCCACCAGCATCCGGACAGGGCAGTACCGAGACGAGCAGTACTTC. Translated: CATSIRTGQYRDEQYF. The chain carries TRBV15 and TRBJ2-7; 8 bases align to TRBD1. The V and J ends lost 4 bases and 5 bases, in that order; junction bases with no gene match: 13. The CDR3 spans 16 residues. Germline V gene lookup returns CDR1 LNHNV and CDR2 YYDKDF (reference sequence).

The V call is TRBV5-8, the J call TRBJ2-3; 12 positions agree with TRBD2. The V and J ends lost 3 bases and 6 bases, in that order; junction bases with no gene match: 11. Germline loops: CDR1 SGHTS, CDR2 YDEGEE. This CDR3 is built from 17 residues. The DNA for the CDR3 is TGTGCCAGCAGCTACCCCTCGACTAGCGGGGGTGAGGATACGCAGTATTTT. Its protein product is CASSYPSTSGGEDTQYF.

The genes are TRBV4-2 and TRBJ1-1; D call uncertain. The V end was cut by 0 bases, the J end by 5 bases, with 16 bases between. Germline CDR1 reads LGHNA; CDR2 reads YNFKEQ. CDR3 size: 16 residues. The CDR3 protein is CASSQDQFRGGTEAFF. The CDR3 nucleotides read TGTGCCAGCAGCCAAGATCAGTTTCGTGGCGGGACTGAAGCTTTCTTT.

This rearrangement joins TRBV11-2 to TRBJ2-7; D gene unclear. The germline gives CDR1 SGHAT, CDR2 FQNNGV. V was trimmed by 4 bases and J by 6 bases, leaving 7 bases between them. This CDR3 region has 11 residues. CDR3 DNA: TGTGCCAGCAGCTCTACGGGCGAGCAGTACTTC. Translation: CASSSTGEQYF.

V gene TRBV28 combines with J gene TRBJ2-5; 9 bases align to TRBD2. The germline gives CDR1 MDHEN, CDR2 SYDVKM. CDR3 length equals 14 residues. With 3 bases clipped from V and 5 bases from J, the junction kept 4 bases outside the gene matches. The CDR3 region is CASSFGTSYETQYF. The CDR3 nucleotides are TGTGCCAGCAGTTTCGGGACTAGCTACGAGACCCAGTACTTC. Full variable domain (missing parts from reference TRBV28 and TRBJ2-5): DVKVTQSSRYLVKRTGEKVFLECVQDMDHENMFWYRQDPGLGLRLIYFSYDVKMKEKGDIPEGYSVSREKKERFSLILESASTNQTSMYLCASSFGTSYETQYFGPGTRLLVL.

V is TRBV2 and J is TRBJ1-6; possible D gene TRBD1, 5 bases. The CDR3 loop spans 16 amino acids. Germline CDR1 and CDR2: SNHLY and FYNNEI. V dropped 4 bases and J dropped 5 bases, with 15 bases sitting between them. This chain's CDR3 is CASSVRGARDNSPLHF. CDR3 nucleotide sequence: TGTGCCAGCAGTGTTAGGGGCGCAAGAGATAATTCACCCCTCCACTTT.

This clone was counted once. The V call is TRBV7-2, the J call TRBJ2-7; D ambiguous. V shed 3 bases and J shed 4 bases, with 13 bases lying between them. Germline values: CDR1 SGHTA, CDR2 FQGNSA. The CDR3 extends over 14 amino acids. The CDR3 region has the DNA TGTGCCAGCAGCTTGTCTAGTGGTATTTACGAGCAGTACTTC. Encoded protein: CASSLSSGIYEQYF.

The V call is TRBV12-3 or TRBV12-4, the J call TRBJ2-7, with 9 nucleotides matching TRBD1. V dropped 5 bases and J dropped 4; count of bases not matched to a gene: 3. This CDR3 has 13 residues. The CDR3 reads CASSGDRDYEQYF. The CDR3 nucleotides read TGTGCCAGCAGTGGGGACAGGGATTACGAGCAGTACTTC.

This rearrangement joins TRBV11-2 to TRBJ1-1; unclear D gene. With 5 bases removed from V and 1 base from J, the gap between germline ends came to 11 bases. The germline CDR1 and CDR2 sequences are SGHAT and FQNNGV. The CDR3 spans 14 residues. CDR3 in DNA: TGTGCCAGCAGCCTAGTGTGGCAGAACACTGAAGCTTTCTTT. It translates to CASSLVWQNTEAFF.

The chain combines TRBV18 with TRBJ1-4, with D possibly TRBD1 on 5 matching bases. The V gene's germline CDR1 is KGHSH and CDR2 LQKENI. The CDR3 totals 13 residues. V lost 7 bases to trimming and J lost 5 bases, with 11 bases between them. Here the CDR3 reads CASLGHLNEKLFF. CDR3 sequence (DNA): TGTGCCAGCTTAGGACACCTAAATGAAAAACTGTTTTTT. The full variable domain, with the rest looked up from reference TRBV18 and TRBJ1-4, is NAGVMQNPRHLVRRRGQEARLRCSPMKGHSHVYWYRQLPEEGLKFMVYLQKENIIDESGMPKERFSAEFPKEGPSILRIQQVVRGDSAAYFCASLGHLNEKLFFGSGTQLSVL.

The J gene is TRBJ2-7, the V gene TRBV5-6, with 11 bases matching TRBD1. This CDR3 region has 14 residues. The V gene end was trimmed by 5 bases and the J gene end by 5 bases; junction bases not matched to a gene: 6. Germline CDR1 is SGHDT and CDR2 is YYEEEE. CDR3 amino acids: CASSAGTGGHEQYF. DNA of the CDR3: TGTGCCAGCAGTGCCGGGACAGGGGGGCACGAGCAGTACTTC.

The chain joins TRBV28 to TRBJ1-2; D not resolved. The CDR3 loop spans 13 amino acids. Between the trimmed V and J ends, which lost 8 bases and 8 bases, there was a span of 18 bases. Germline V CDR1 and CDR2: MDHEN, SYDVKM. CDR3 sequence (DNA): TGTGCCAGCGGCCCCCTACATCTCGGGGGCTACACCTTC. Translated: CASGPLHLGGYTF.

The rearrangement links TRBV9 to TRBJ2-2; TRBD1 might be the D (6 bases). The CDR3 runs 15 residues. With 3 bases removed from V and 0 bases from J, the gap between germline ends came to 9 bases. The germline V gene has CDR1 SGDLS and CDR2 YYNGEE. CDR3 sequence (DNA): TGTGCCAGCAGCGAACAGGGTACGAACACCGGGGAGCTGTTTTTT. This encodes CASSEQGTNTGELFF.

The chain couples TRBV18 to TRBJ1-2; D remains unclear. Germline V gives CDR1 KGHSH, CDR2 LQKENI. CDR3 length: 13 amino acids. Trimming removed 2 bases at V and 8 bases at J, with 12 bases between. Here the CDR3 DNA reads TGTGCCAGCTCACCAGAGCAGGATCGAGGCTACACCTTC. This sequence encodes CASSPEQDRGYTF.

The J gene is TRBJ1-6, the V gene TRBV3-1 (or the pseudogene TRBV3-2), with D possibly being TRBD1 (5 bases). CDR1 and CDR2 from the germline V gene are LGHDT and YNNKEL (reference sequence). Trimming took 10 bases from V and 10 from J, leaving 17 bases between them. This CDR3 contains 13 residues. The chain's CDR3 is CATRQGGESPLHF. As DNA, the CDR3 is TGTGCCACCCGTCAGGGTGGGGAATCACCCCTCCACTTT.

The sample holds one count of this clone. The chain has TRBV6-2 or TRBV6-3 and TRBJ1-5, with 7 nucleotides matching TRBD1. Per the germline V gene, CDR1 is MNHEY and CDR2 is SVGEGT. The CDR3 runs 17 residues. The trim removed 7 bases at V and 3 bases at J, leaving 15 bases unmatched. CDR3: CASTPGVFTGVNQPQHF. The DNA for the CDR3 is TGTGCCAGCACCCCCGGGGTGTTCACAGGGGTCAATCAGCCCCAGCATTTT.

This clone has only one observation. This sequence joins TRBV6-5 and TRBJ1-2; D unclear. Germline assignment: CDR1 MNHEY and CDR2 SVGAGI. This CDR3 is built from 13 residues. The V end lost 7 bases, the J end lost 7 bases, and 16 bases lay between the germline ends. CDR3 sequence: CASNKEAAAGYTF. The CDR3 coding sequence is TGTGCCAGCAATAAGGAGGCGGCGGCTGGCTACACCTTC.

The V call is TRBV21-1, the J call TRBJ1-3; TRBD1 is taken as the D call from the table, unchecked against the DNA. TRBV21-1 is given as a pseudogene. The CDR3 spans 17 residues. The CDR3 DNA sequence: TGTGCCAGCAGCAAATGGGGCCAGGCGAGCTCTGGAAACACCATATATTTT. The encoded protein is CASSKWGQASSGNTIYF.

V is TRBV9 and J is TRBJ1-2, with D unresolved. The germline CDR1 and CDR2 sequences are SGDLS and YYNGEE. The CDR3 loop spans 17 amino acids. V was pared by 4 bases and J by 6 bases, with 25 bases between. Written as DNA, the CDR3 is TGTGCCAGCAGCTCGCCCGGGCCCCCGGGAAGGTTAGATGGCTACACCTTC. This encodes CASSSPGPPGRLDGYTF.

The chain has TRBV5-1 and TRBJ2-6, with 9 positions matching TRBD1. V shed 0 bases, J shed 2 bases, and the junction held 3 bases outside the gene matches. The CDR3 runs 17 residues. Germline V gene data show CDR1 as SGHRS and CDR2 as YFSETQ. The DNA for the CDR3 is TGCGCCAGCAGCTTGGGACAGGGGGAAACTGGGGCCAACGTCCTGACTTTC. Residues: CASSLGQGETGANVLTF.

The chain couples TRBV25-1 to TRBJ1-3, with TRBD1 as a possible D gene (6 bases). V shed 4 bases and J shed 4 bases, with 14 bases lying between them. There are 15 residues in the CDR3. The germline CDR1 and CDR2 sequences are MGHDK and SYGVNS. CDR3 DNA sequence: TGTGCCAGCAGTGGGGGACATGCCGTCGGAAACACCATATATTTT. It codes for CASSGGHAVGNTIYF.

This clone appeared once. The chain is built from TRBV5-5 and TRBJ1-1; 8 bases fit TRBD1. The CDR3 consists of 15 residues. The V and J ends lost 0 bases and 4 bases, in that order; junction bases with no gene match: 5. Germline V CDR1 and CDR2: SGHKS, YYEKEE (reference sequence). The chain's CDR3 is CASSLGQGAFTEAFF. Written as DNA, the CDR3 is TGTGCCAGCAGCTTGGGGCAGGGGGCTTTCACTGAAGCTTTCTTT.

This chain joins TRBV30 and TRBJ1-2; 9 bases map to TRBD1. J was trimmed by 6 bases and V by 2 bases; bases with no gene match: 7. Germline V CDR1 and CDR2: GTSNPN, SVGIG (reference sequence). The CDR3 runs 14 residues. CDR3 nucleotides: TGTGCCTGGAGTCGCCTTAGGACAGGGGATGGCTACACCTTC. It yields the protein CAWSRLRTGDGYTF. Full variable domain (remainder filled in from reference TRBV30 and TRBJ1-2): SQTIHQWPATLVQPVGSPLSLECTVEGTSNPNLYWYRQAAGRGLQLLFYSVGIGQISSEVPQNLSASRPQDRQFILSSKKLLLSDSGFYLCAWSRLRTGDGYTFGSGTRLTVV.

CDR3 DNA: TGTGCCAGCAGCCCGGGCCGGGGTGCCACTGAAGCTTTCTTT. Translation gives CASSPGRGATEAFF. The chain recombines TRBV5-4 with TRBJ1-1; D is unclear. The CDR3 length is 14 residues. Trimming stripped 4 bases from V and 4 bases from J, with 14 bases between. The germline V gene encodes CDR1 SGHNT and CDR2 YYREEE (reference sequence).

This clone was found a few times. V gene TRBV9 combines with J gene TRBJ1-4; 8 bases are a match to TRBD1. Trimming at V came to 4 bases and at J to 8 bases, leaving 10 bases not matched to a gene. Germline V gene lookup returns CDR1 SGDLS and CDR2 YYNGEE. This CDR3 spans 15 amino acids. The CDR3 DNA reads TGTGCCAGCAGCTCAGGAAACAGGGGGAGGGAAAAACTGTTTTTT. Residues: CASSSGNRGREKLFF.